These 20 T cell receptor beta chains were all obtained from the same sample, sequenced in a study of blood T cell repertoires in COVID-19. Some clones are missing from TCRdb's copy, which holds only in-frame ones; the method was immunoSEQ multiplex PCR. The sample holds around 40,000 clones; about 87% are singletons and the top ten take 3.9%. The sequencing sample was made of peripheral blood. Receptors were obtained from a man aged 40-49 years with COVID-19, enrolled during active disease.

CDR3 bases: TGTGCCAGTAGTTTTCCAGGGAGGGGCGGCTACACCTTC. It specifies CASSFPGRGGYTF. The chain joins TRBV19 to TRBJ1-2; tentative D call: TRBD1 (5 bases). Germline loops: CDR1 LNHDA, CDR2 SQIVND (reference sequence). The CDR3 totals 13 residues. V lost 5 bases, J lost 8 bases, and 15 bases lay in between.

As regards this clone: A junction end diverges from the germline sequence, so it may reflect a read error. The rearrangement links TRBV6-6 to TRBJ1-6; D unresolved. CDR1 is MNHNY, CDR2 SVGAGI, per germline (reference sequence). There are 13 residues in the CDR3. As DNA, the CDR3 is TGTGCCAGCAGTTACTCCAATAATTCACCCCTCCACTTT. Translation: CASSYSNNSPLHF.

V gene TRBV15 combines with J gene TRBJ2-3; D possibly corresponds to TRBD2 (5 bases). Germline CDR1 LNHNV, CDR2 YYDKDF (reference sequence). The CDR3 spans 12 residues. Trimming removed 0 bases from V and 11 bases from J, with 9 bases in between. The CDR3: CATSRDRGRQYF. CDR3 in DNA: TGTGCCACCAGCAGAGATCGTGGGAGGCAGTATTTT. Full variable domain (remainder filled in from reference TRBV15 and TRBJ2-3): DAMVIQNPRYQVTQFGKPVTLSCSQTLNHNVMYWYQQKSSQAPKLLFHYYDKDFNNEADTPDNFQSRRPNTSFCFLDIRSPGLGDTAMYLCATSRDRGRQYFGPGTRLTVL.

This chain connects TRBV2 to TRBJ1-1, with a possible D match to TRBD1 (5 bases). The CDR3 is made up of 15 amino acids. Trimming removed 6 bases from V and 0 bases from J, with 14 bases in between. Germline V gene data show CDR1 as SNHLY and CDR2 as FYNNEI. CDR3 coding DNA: TGTGCCAGCAGGGCGACAGACAGCATGAACACTGAAGCTTTCTTT. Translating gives CASRATDSMNTEAFF.

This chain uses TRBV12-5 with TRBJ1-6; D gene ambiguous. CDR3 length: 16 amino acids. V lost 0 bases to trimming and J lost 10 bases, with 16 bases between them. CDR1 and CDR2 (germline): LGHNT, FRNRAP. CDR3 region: CASGLVSGFPGSPLHF. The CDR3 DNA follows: TGTGCTAGTGGTTTGGTAAGCGGATTCCCGGGATCACCCCTCCACTTT.

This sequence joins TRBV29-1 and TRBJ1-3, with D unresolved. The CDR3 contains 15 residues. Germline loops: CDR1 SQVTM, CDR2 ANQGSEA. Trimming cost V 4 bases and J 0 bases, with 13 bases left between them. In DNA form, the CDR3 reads TGCAGCGTTGTACAGTTCACCCCCTCTGGAAACACCATATATTTT. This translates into CSVVQFTPSGNTIYF.

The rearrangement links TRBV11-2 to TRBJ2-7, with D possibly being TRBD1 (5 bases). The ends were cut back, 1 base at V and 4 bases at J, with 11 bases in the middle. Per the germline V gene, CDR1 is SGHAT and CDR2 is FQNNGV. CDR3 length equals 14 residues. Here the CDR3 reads CASSLAGIAYEQYF. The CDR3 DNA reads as TGTGCCAGCAGCTTAGCAGGGATAGCTTACGAGCAGTACTTC. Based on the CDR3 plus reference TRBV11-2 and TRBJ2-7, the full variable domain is EAGVAQSPRYKIIEKRQSVAFWCNPISGHATLYWYQQILGQGPKLLIQFQNNGVVDDSQLPKDRFSAERLKGVDSTLKIQPAKLEDSAVYLCASSLAGIAYEQYFGPGTRLTVT.

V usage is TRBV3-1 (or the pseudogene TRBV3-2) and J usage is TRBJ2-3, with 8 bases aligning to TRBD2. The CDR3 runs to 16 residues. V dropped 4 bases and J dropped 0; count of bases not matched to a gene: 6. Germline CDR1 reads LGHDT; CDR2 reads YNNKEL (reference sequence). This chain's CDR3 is CASSLRGLASTDTQYF. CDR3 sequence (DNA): TGTGCCAGCAGCCTACGCGGACTAGCAAGCACAGATACGCAGTATTTT.

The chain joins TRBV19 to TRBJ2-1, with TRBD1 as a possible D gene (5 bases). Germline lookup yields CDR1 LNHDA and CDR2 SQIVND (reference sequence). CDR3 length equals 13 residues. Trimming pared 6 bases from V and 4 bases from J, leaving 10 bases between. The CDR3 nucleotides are TGTGCCAGTAGACCGGACACATACAATGAGCAGTTCTTC. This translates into CASRPDTYNEQFF. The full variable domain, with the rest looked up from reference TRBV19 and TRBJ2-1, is DGGITQSPKYLFRKEGQNVTLSCEQNLNHDAMYWYRQDPGQGLRLIYYSQIVNDFQKGDIAEGYSVSREKKESFPLTVTSAQKNPTAFYLCASRPDTYNEQFFGPGTRLTVL.

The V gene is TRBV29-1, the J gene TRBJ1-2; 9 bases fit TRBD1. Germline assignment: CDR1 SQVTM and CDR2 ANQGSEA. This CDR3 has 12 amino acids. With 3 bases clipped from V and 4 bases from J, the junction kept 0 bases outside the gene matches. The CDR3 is CSVEGQGYGYTF. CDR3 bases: TGCAGCGTTGAGGGACAGGGCTATGGCTACACCTTC.

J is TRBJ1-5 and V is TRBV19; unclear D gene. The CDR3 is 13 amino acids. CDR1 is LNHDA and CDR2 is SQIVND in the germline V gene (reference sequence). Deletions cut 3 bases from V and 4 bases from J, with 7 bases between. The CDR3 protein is CASSIMRNQPQHF. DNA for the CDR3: TGTGCCAGTAGTATTATGAGAAATCAGCCCCAGCATTTT.

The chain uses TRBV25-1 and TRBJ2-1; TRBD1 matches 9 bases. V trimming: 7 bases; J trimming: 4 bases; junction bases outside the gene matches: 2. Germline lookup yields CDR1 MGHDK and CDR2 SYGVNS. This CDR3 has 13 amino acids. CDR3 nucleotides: TGTGCCAGCACGGGACAGGGATACAATGAGCAGTTCTTC. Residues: CASTGQGYNEQFF.

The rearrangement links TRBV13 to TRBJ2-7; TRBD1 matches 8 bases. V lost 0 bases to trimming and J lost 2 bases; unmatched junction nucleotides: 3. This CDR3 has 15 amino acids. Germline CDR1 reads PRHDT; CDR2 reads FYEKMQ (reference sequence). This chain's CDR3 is CASSLGGTGPYEQYF. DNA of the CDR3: TGTGCCAGCAGCTTAGGGGGGACAGGACCCTACGAGCAGTACTTC.

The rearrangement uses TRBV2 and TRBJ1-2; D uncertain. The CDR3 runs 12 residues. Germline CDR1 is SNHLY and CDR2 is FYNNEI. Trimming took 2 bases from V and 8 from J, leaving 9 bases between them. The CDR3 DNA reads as TGTGCCAGCAGTGAAACCGGAGGCGGCTACACCTTC. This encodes CASSETGGGYTF.

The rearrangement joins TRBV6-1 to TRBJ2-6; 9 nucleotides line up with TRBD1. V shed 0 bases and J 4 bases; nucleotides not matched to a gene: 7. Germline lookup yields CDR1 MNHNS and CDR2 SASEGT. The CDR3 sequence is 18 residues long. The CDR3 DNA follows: TGTGCCAGCAGTGAAGCTCAACAGGGGGCTTCCGGGGCCAACGTCCTGACTTTC. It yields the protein CASSEAQQGASGANVLTF.

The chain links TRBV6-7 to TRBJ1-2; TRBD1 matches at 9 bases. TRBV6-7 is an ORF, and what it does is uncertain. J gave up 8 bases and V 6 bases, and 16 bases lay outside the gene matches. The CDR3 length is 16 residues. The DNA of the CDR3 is TGTGCCAGCAGAAAACAGACAGGGGGTATATTGCGGGGCTACACCTTC. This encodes CASRKQTGGILRGYTF.

The CDR3 protein is CASRPRTGGYTEAFF. The CDR3 nucleotides read TGTGCCAGCAGGCCCCGGACAGGGGGCTATACTGAAGCTTTCTTT. The gene calls are TRBV2 and TRBJ1-1; 11 nucleotides align to TRBD1. This CDR3 contains 15 residues. V dropped 6 bases and J dropped 5; count of bases not matched to a gene: 8. Germline-derived CDR1 and CDR2 are SNHLY and FYNNEI.

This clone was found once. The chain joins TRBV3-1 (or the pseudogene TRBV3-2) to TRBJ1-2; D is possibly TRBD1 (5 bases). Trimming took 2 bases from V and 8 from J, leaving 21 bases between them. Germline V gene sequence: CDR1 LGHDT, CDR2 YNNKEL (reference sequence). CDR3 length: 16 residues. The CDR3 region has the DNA TGTGCCAGCAGCCAAACCCTCGGTGGAGGGGCGGGCGGCTACACCTTC. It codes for CASSQTLGGGAGGYTF.

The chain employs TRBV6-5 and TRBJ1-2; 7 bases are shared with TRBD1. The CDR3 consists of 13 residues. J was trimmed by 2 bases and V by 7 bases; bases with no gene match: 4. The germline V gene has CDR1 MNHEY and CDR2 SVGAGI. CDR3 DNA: TGTGCCAGCACCGACAGGGAAAACTATGGCTACACCTTC. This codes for CASTDRENYGYTF.

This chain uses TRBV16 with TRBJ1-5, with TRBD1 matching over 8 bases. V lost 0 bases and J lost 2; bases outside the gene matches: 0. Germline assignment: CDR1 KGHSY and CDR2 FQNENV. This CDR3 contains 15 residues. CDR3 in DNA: TGTGCCAGCAGCCAATCGGGACAGGGCAATCAGCCCCAGCATTTT. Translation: CASSQSGQGNQPQHF.